This TCR beta chain is from a study of blood T cell repertoires in COVID-19. Across the whole study: The study drew acute and convalescent COVID-19 samples from the United States, Italy and Spain. Sample material is recorded as cDNA or gDNA derived from T cells, B-cell-depleted T cells, or PBMCs.

In the original workflow: Estimation of nucleated cell counts relied on the amplification of reference gene primers. Using immunoSEQ multiplex PCR, the repertoire was profiled, and TCRdb retains in-frame clones only, with some absent. Clone size and V and J calls were adopted from that table, with D and trimming inferred from the DNA. The sample lists 200,000 to 300,000 clones; 80% to 90% were seen once. Germline CDR1 SGDLS, CDR2 YYNGEE. Trimming took off 2 bases at V and 7 bases at J, with 10 bases between the two ends. This CDR3 contains 13 residues. The gene calls are TRBV9 and TRBJ2-1, with a tentative D call TRBD1 (6 bases). The clonotype comes from a woman aged 40 to 49 who had recovered from COVID-19. Input material: peripheral blood. The DNA for the CDR3 is TGTGCCAGCAGCGTCGGACAGCTTAATGAGCAGTTCTTC. This sequence encodes CASSVGQLNEQFF.